Shown below are 23 T cell receptor beta chains from a single sample sequenced in a study of identifying expanded T cells in peripheral blood. Using immunoSEQ multiplex PCR, the repertoire was profiled, and TCRdb retains in-frame clones only, with some absent. The sample has some 99,000 clones, around 89% seen once. The sequencing input was blood. The receptors shown here come from a person aged 18 to 75 in good health.

The chain carries TRBV7-8 and TRBJ1-1; possibly TRBD1 for D (6 bases). The V gene's germline CDR1 is SGHVS and CDR2 FQNEAQ. V lost 4 bases to trimming and J lost 5 bases, with 11 bases between them. CDR3 size: 13 residues. CDR3 nucleotides: TGTGCCAGCAGCTCAGGGGCTTGGACTGAAGCTTTCTTT. Amino acid sequence: CASSSGAWTEAFF.

The V gene is TRBV5-6, the J gene TRBJ2-5; D is tentatively TRBD1 or TRBD2 (5 bases each). The germline CDR1 and CDR2 sequences are SGHDT and YYEEEE. V was cut by 5 bases and J by 5 bases, with 13 bases left in between. The CDR3 covers 13 residues. The CDR3 loop reads CASRTGTSETQYF. The CDR3 region has the DNA TGTGCCAGCAGAACCGGGACCAGTGAGACCCAGTACTTC.

The V call is TRBV7-2, the J call TRBJ1-2, with 9 bases matching TRBD1. Germline CDR1 SGHTA, CDR2 FQGNSA. Germline trimming cut 3 bases from V and 5 bases from J; bases unmatched to any gene: 4. CDR3 length: 14 residues. The CDR3 sequence is CASSFGTGRYGYTF. The CDR3 bases are TGTGCCAGCAGCTTCGGGACAGGGAGGTATGGCTACACCTTC. Looking up the rest from reference TRBV7-2 and TRBJ1-2 gives the full variable domain: GAGVSQSPSNKVTEKGKDVELRCDPISGHTALYWYRQSLGQGLEFLIYFQGNSAPDKSGLPSDRFSAERTGGSVSTLTIQRTQQEDSAVYLCASSFGTGRYGYTFGSGTRLTVV.

The rearrangement joins TRBV5-1 to TRBJ2-7; D is ambiguous. Germline V gene data show CDR1 as SGHRS and CDR2 as YFSETQ. The V and J ends lost 3 bases and 3 bases respectively, with 19 bases between them. This CDR3 spans 16 amino acids. The CDR3 DNA follows: TGCGCCAGCAGCTCGCCGCTTAATCGGGTTAGCTACGAGCAGTACTTC. Encoded protein: CASSSPLNRVSYEQYF.

The chain combines TRBV29-1 with TRBJ2-1; D perhaps matches TRBD2 (6 bases). Deletions cut 4 bases from V and 2 bases from J, with 12 bases between. The CDR3 runs to 14 residues. The germline V gene encodes CDR1 SQVTM and CDR2 ANQGSEA. CDR3 in DNA: TGCAGCGTTGGCCGGGACTCGACCTACAATGAGCAGTTCTTC. It specifies CSVGRDSTYNEQFF.

The chain has TRBV5-1 and TRBJ2-3; 11 nucleotides line up with TRBD1. This CDR3 comprises 14 residues. The germline V gene encodes CDR1 SGHRS and CDR2 YFSETQ. With 4 bases clipped from V and 5 bases from J, the junction kept 3 bases outside the gene matches. CDR3 DNA sequence: TGCGCCAGCAGCCCCGGGACAGGGGGAGATACGCAGTATTTT. Amino acids: CASSPGTGGDTQYF.

The J gene is TRBJ1-4, the V gene TRBV6-5; possibly TRBD1 for D (5 bases). The CDR3 covers 14 residues. Germline V gene data show CDR1 as MNHEY and CDR2 as SVGAGI. The V gene lost 2 bases and the J gene lost 4 bases, with 8 bases spanning the gap. In nucleotides, the CDR3 is TGTGCCAGCAGTTACGGGGGTTTTAATGAAAAACTGTTTTTT. Translation: CASSYGGFNEKLFF.

The chain combines TRBV6-6 with TRBJ2-7; TRBD2 matches at 14 bases. V was clipped by 6 bases and J by 4 bases; unmatched bases: 5. The germline V gene has CDR1 MNHNY and CDR2 SVGAGI (reference sequence). CDR3 size: 15 residues. Here the CDR3 reads CASSPGLAGGYEQYF. Written as DNA, the CDR3 is TGTGCCAGCAGCCCCGGACTAGCGGGAGGATACGAGCAGTACTTC.

The chain combines TRBV28 with TRBJ2-3; 8 bases fit TRBD2. V lost 6 bases and J lost 2; bases outside the gene matches: 1. The CDR3 extends over 13 amino acids. Germline values: CDR1 MDHEN, CDR2 SYDVKM. CDR3 protein: CASRTSVTDTQYF. The CDR3, as DNA: TGTGCCAGCAGGACTAGCGTCACAGATACGCAGTATTTT. The whole variable domain, filled in from reference TRBV28 and TRBJ2-3, reads DVKVTQSSRYLVKRTGEKVFLECVQDMDHENMFWYRQDPGLGLRLIYFSYDVKMKEKGDIPEGYSVSREKKERFSLILESASTNQTSMYLCASRTSVTDTQYFGPGTRLTVL.

This chain links TRBV5-6 with TRBJ2-5; 10 nucleotides line up with TRBD2. V was pared by 1 base and J by 4 bases, with 7 bases of the junction left unmatched. Germline CDR1 SGHDT, CDR2 YYEEEE. The CDR3 runs 16 residues. The CDR3 region has the DNA TGTGCCAGCAGCTTGTTACCTAGCGGGAGTGGAGAGACCCAGTACTTC. Protein sequence: CASSLLPSGSGETQYF.

The V call is TRBV5-8, the J call TRBJ2-1; D unclear. Germline loops: CDR1 SGHTS, CDR2 YDEGEE. The CDR3 sequence is 15 residues long. V lost 0 bases and J 0 bases, leaving 7 bases between the germline ends. The DNA for the CDR3 is TGTGCCAGCAGCTTGGGTCTAAGCTCCTACAATGAGCAGTTCTTC. Amino acid sequence: CASSLGLSSYNEQFF.

J is TRBJ1-1 and V is TRBV19; D remains unclear. Germline CDR1 is LNHDA and CDR2 is SQIVND (reference sequence). V lost 2 bases and J lost 1, with 11 bases in between. The CDR3 totals 15 residues. The CDR3 nucleotides are TGTGCCAGTAGTATATCTGCGGGGAGGAACACTGAAGCTTTCTTT. This translates into CASSISAGRNTEAFF.

V usage is TRBV5-5 and J usage is TRBJ1-2; no clear D. Germline V gene lookup returns CDR1 SGHKS and CDR2 YYEKEE (reference sequence). V lost 2 bases to trimming and J lost 5 bases, with 10 bases between them. CDR3 length: 13 amino acids. The CDR3 DNA follows: TGTGCCAGCAGCTTCATGGAGAGATATGGCTACACCTTC. As protein: CASSFMERYGYTF.

The chain uses TRBV4-1 and TRBJ1-2; D gene uncertain. Germline CDR1 and CDR2: MGHRA and YSYEKL. Trimming removed 0 bases at V and 2 bases at J, with 1 base between. The CDR3 runs 12 residues. CDR3 sequence: CASSQDNYGYTF. The CDR3 DNA sequence: TGCGCCAGCAGCCAAGACAACTATGGCTACACCTTC.

The chain joins TRBV7-9 to TRBJ1-1; D is uncertain. CDR1 is SEHNR, CDR2 FQNEAQ, per germline (reference sequence). Deletions cut 4 bases from V and 5 bases from J, with 8 bases between. The CDR3 is made up of 12 amino acids. The CDR3 loop reads CASSSVGTEAFF. The DNA for the CDR3 is TGTGCCAGCAGCTCCGTTGGGACTGAAGCTTTCTTT.

The CDR3 sequence is CASSSYTWDSRTDTQYF. CDR3 DNA: TGTGCCAGCAGCTCCTATACCTGGGACAGCCGCACAGATACGCAGTATTTT. J is TRBJ2-3 and V is TRBV11-1, with TRBD1 matching 7 bases. CDR1 SGHAT and CDR2 FQDESV come from the germline V gene (reference sequence). With 4 bases clipped from V and 1 base from J, the junction kept 11 bases outside the gene matches. The CDR3 sequence is 17 residues long. Looking up the rest from reference TRBV11-1 and TRBJ2-3 gives the full variable domain: EAEVAQSPRYKITEKSQAVAFWCDPISGHATLYWYRQILGQGPELLVQFQDESVVDDSQLPKDRFSAERLKGVDSTLKIQPAELGDSAMYLCASSSYTWDSRTDTQYFGPGTRLTVL.

This chain links TRBV2 with TRBJ1-4; unclear D gene. This CDR3 spans 15 amino acids. V gave up 8 bases and J gave up 4 bases, with 17 bases separating them. Germline CDR1 SNHLY, CDR2 FYNNEI. The CDR3 bases are TGTGCCAGCTCATCGTCCTGGCAGCTTAATGAAAAACTGTTTTTT. This sequence encodes CASSSSWQLNEKLFF.

The count of this clone is one. This chain joins TRBV5-1 and TRBJ1-2; D is perhaps TRBD1 (5 bases). The CDR3 is made up of 14 amino acids. The V and J ends lost 0 bases and 3 bases respectively, with 9 bases between them. Germline CDR1 reads SGHRS; CDR2 reads YFSETQ. The CDR3, as DNA: TGCGCCAGCAGCTTGGCGGGGGAAGACTATGGCTACACCTTC. Its protein product is CASSLAGEDYGYTF.

The chain recombines TRBV4-1 with TRBJ2-6; the D gene is possibly TRBD2 (6 bases). CDR1 is MGHRA and CDR2 is YSYEKL in the germline V gene. This CDR3 has 16 amino acids. V lost 0 bases to trimming and J lost 2 bases, with 8 bases between them. CDR3 region: CASSQDRRAGANVLTF. Here the CDR3 DNA reads TGCGCCAGCAGCCAAGATCGGAGGGCTGGGGCCAACGTCCTGACTTTC.

The chain links TRBV2 to TRBJ1-3; D gene unclear. CDR3 length equals 14 residues. V lost 4 bases and J lost 0, with 7 bases in between. CDR1 is SNHLY, CDR2 FYNNEI, per germline. CDR3 loop: CASSVRSSGNTIYF. In DNA form, the CDR3 reads TGTGCCAGCAGTGTACGTTCCTCTGGAAACACCATATATTTT.

This clone was seen only once. CDR3: CASSSPGLNTEAFF. CDR3 nucleotides: TGTGCCAGCAGTTCCCCAGGGTTGAACACTGAAGCTTTCTTT. V usage is TRBV6-5 and J usage is TRBJ1-1; the D gene is possibly TRBD1 (5 bases). The V end lost 4 bases, the J end lost 0 bases, and 9 bases lay between the germline ends. This CDR3 spans 14 amino acids. The germline CDR1 and CDR2 sequences are MNHEY and SVGAGI.

This clone came up a few times. This rearrangement joins TRBV5-1 to TRBJ2-7, with D unclear. Trimming pared 0 bases from V and 3 bases from J, leaving 7 bases between. Germline CDR1 is SGHRS and CDR2 is YFSETQ. The CDR3 runs to 13 residues. The CDR3 reads CASSLDTRYEQYF. The CDR3 region has the DNA TGCGCCAGCAGCTTGGACACCCGCTACGAGCAGTACTTC.

The chain has TRBV6-6 and TRBJ1-5; 9 nucleotides agree with TRBD1. The V gene end was trimmed by 3 bases and the J gene end by 6 bases; junction bases not matched to a gene: 3. Germline lookup yields CDR1 MNHNY and CDR2 SVGAGI (reference sequence). The CDR3 extends over 14 amino acids. CDR3 bases: TGTGCCAGCAGTTATCTGACAGGGGGTCAGCCCCAGCATTTT. Residues: CASSYLTGGQPQHF.